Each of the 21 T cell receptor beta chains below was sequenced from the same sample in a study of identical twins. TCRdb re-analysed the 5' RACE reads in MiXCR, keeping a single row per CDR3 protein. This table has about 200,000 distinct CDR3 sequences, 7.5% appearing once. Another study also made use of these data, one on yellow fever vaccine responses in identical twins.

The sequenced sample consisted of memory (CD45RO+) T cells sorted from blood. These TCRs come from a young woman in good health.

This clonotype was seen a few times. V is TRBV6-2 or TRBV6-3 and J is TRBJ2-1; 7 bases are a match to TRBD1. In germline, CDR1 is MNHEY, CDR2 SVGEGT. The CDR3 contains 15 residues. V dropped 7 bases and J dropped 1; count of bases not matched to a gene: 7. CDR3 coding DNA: TGTGCCAGCACCGACCCGGGACAGTCCTACAATGAGCAGTTCTTC. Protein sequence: CASTDPGQSYNEQFF.

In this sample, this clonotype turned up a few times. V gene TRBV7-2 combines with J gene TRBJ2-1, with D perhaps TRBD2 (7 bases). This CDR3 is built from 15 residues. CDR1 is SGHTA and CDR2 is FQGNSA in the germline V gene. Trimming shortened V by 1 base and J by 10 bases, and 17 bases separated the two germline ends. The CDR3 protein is CASSLVRGGLHEQFF. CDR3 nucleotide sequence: TGTGCCAGCAGCTTAGTAAGGGGGGGGTTACACGAGCAGTTCTTC.

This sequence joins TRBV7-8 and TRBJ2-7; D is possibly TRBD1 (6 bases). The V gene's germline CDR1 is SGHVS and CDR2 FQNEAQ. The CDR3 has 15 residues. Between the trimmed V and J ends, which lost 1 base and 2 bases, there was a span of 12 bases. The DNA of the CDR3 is TGTGCCAGCAGCTTAGTATCGGACAGCACCTACGAGCAGTACTTC. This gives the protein CASSLVSDSTYEQYF.

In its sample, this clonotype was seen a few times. CDR3 region: CASSLYPDYSGANVLTF. The CDR3 DNA sequence: TGTGCCAGCAGTTTATACCCCGATTACTCTGGGGCCAACGTCCTGACTTTC. The chain carries TRBV27 and TRBJ2-6; D gene uncertain. V lost 1 base to trimming and J lost 0 bases, with 10 bases between them. CDR1 MNHEY and CDR2 SMNVEV come from the germline V gene (reference sequence). The length of the CDR3 is 17 residues.

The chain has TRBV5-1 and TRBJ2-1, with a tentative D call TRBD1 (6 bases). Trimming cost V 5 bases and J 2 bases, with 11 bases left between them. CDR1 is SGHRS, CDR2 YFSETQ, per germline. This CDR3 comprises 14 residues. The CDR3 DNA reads TGCGCCAGCAGAATAACAGGGACCTACAATGAGCAGTTCTTC. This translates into CASRITGTYNEQFF. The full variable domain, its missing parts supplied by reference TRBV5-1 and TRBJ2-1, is KAGVTQTPRYLIKTRGQQVTLSCSPISGHRSVSWYQQTPGQGLQFLFEYFSETQRNKGNFPGRFSGRQFSNSRSEMNVSTLELGDSALYLCASRITGTYNEQFFGPGTRLTVL.

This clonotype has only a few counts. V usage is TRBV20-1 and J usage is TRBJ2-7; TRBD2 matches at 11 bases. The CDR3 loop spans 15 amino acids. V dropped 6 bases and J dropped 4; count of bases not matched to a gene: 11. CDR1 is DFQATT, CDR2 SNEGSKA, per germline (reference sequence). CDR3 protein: CSATIAGGPRYEQYF. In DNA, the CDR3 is TGCAGTGCAACTATAGCGGGAGGGCCAAGGTACGAGCAGTACTTC.

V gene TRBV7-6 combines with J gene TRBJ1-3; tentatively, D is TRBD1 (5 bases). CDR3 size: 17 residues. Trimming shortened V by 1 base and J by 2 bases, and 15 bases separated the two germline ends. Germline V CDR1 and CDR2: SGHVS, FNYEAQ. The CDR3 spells CASSLEFGGDPGNTIYF. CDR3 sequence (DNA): TGTGCCAGCAGCTTAGAGTTCGGGGGGGATCCTGGAAACACCATATATTTT.

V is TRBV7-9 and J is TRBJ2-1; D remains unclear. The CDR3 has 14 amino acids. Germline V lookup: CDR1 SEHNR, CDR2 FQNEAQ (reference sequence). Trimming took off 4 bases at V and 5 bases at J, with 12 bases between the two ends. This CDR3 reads CASSYSLRNNEQFF. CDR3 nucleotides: TGTGCCAGCAGCTATAGTCTCCGTAACAATGAGCAGTTCTTC.

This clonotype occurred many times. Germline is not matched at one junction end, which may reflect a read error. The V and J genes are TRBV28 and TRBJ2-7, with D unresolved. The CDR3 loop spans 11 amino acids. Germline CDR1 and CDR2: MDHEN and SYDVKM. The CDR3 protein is CASSLLYEQYF. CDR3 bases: TGTGCCAGCAGCTTATTGTACGAGCAGTACTTC. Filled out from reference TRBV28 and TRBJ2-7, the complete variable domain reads DVKVTQSSRYLVKRTGEKVFLECVQDMDHENMFWYRQDPGLGLRLIYFSYDVKMKEKGDIPEGYSVSREKKERFSLILESASTNQTSMYLCASSLLYEQYFGPGTRLTVT.

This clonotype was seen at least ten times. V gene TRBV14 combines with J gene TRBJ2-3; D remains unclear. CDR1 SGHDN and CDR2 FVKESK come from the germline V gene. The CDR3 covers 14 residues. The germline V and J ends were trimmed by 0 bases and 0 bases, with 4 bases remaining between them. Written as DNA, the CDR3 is TGTGCCAGCAGCCAAGAGTTGAGCACAGATACGCAGTATTTT. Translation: CASSQELSTDTQYF.

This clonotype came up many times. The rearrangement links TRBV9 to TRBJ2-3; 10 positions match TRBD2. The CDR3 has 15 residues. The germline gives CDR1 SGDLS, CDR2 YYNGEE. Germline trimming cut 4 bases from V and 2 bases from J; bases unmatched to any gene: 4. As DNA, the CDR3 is TGTGCCAGCAGCCCGAGCGGGGGGGTCACAGATACGCAGTATTTT. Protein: CASSPSGGVTDTQYF.

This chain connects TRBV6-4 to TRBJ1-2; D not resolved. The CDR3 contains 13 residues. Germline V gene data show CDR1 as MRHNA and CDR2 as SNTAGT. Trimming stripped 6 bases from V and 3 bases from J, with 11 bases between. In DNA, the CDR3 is TGTGCCAGCAGCTCGAGACGGGACTATGGCTACACCTTC. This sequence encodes CASSSRRDYGYTF.

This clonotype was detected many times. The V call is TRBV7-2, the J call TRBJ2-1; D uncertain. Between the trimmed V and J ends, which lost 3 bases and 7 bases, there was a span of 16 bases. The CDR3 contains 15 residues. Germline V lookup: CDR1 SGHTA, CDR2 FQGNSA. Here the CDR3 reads CASSLMGSGANEQFF. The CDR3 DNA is TGTGCCAGCAGCTTGATGGGGTCCGGCGCAAATGAGCAGTTCTTC.

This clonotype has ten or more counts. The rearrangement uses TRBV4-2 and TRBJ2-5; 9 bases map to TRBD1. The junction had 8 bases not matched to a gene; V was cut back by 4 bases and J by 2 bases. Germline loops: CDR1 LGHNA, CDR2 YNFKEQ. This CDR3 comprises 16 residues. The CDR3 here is CASSLAGTGRQETQYF. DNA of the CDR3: TGTGCCAGCAGCCTTGCCGGGACAGGGCGTCAAGAGACCCAGTACTTC.

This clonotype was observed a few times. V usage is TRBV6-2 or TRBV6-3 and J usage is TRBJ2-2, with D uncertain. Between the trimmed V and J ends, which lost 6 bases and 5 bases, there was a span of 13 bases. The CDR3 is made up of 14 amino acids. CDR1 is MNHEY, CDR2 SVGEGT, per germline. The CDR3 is CASSLGKDTGELFF. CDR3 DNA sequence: TGTGCCAGCAGCCTGGGGAAAGATACCGGGGAGCTGTTTTTT.

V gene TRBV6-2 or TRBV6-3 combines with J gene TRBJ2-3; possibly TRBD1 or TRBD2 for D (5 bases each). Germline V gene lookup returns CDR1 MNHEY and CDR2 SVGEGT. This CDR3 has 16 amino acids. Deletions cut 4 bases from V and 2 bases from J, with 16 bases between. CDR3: CASSFPTWGTTDTQYF. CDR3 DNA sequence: TGTGCCAGCAGTTTCCCAACCTGGGGGACCACAGATACGCAGTATTTT.

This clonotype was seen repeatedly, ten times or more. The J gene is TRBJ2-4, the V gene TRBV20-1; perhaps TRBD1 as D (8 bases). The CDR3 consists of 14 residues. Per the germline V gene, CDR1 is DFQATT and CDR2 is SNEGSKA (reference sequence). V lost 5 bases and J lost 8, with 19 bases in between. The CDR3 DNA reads TGCAGTGCTGCCCCGGACAGGGAGGGAGACATTCAGTACTTC. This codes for CSAAPDREGDIQYF.

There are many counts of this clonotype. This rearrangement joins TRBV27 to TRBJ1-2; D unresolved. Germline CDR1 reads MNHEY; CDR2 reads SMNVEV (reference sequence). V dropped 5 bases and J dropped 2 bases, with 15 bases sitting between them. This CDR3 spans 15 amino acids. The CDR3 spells CASSKIGRSNYGYTF. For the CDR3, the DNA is TGTGCCAGCAGTAAAATTGGGAGATCAAACTATGGCTACACCTTC.

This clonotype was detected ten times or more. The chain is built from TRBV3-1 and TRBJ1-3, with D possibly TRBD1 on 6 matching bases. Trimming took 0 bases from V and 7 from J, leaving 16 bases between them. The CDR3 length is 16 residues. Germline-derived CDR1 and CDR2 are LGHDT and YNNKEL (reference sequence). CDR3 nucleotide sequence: TGTGCCAGCAGCCAAGATCGCGGACAGCCGCTCAACACCATATATTTT. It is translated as CASSQDRGQPLNTIYF.

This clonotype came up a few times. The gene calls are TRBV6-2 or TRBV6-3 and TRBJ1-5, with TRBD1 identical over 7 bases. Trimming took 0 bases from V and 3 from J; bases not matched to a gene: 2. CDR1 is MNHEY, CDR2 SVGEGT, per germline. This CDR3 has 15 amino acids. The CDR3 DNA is TGTGCCAGCAGTTACTCGGACAGGACCAATCAGCCCCAGCATTTT. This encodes CASSYSDRTNQPQHF.

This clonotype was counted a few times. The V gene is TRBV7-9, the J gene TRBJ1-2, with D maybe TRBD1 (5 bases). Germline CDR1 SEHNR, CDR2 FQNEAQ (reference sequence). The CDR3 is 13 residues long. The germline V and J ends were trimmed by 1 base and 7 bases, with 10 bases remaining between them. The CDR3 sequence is CASSLGGAAGYTF. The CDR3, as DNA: TGTGCCAGCAGCTTAGGGGGCGCCGCTGGCTACACCTTC.